One T cell receptor (beta chain) is described in this entry. This entry belongs to a study of post-analysis software for immune sequencing data. At the level of the study: Courses of disease covered relapsing-remitting, secondary progressive and progressive-relapsing multiple sclerosis.

Unique molecular identifiers featured in each of the TCR beta cDNA libraries. TCRdb itself ran the PCR reads through MiXCR, one entry per CDR3 protein. Altogether about 540,000 distinct CDR3 sequences are present, 30% to 40% being singletons, with the ten largest covering 4.5% to 7.5%. Sample: blood. The receptor's source is a girl aged 2-17 years with multiple sclerosis.

CDR3 in amino acids: CATSDGGGARGYTF. The CDR3, as DNA: TGTGCCACCAGTGATGGAGGGGGGGCTCGTGGCTACACCTTC. The chain is built from TRBV24-1 and TRBJ1-2, with D possibly matching TRBD1 (6 bases). Trimming shortened V by 3 bases and J by 7 bases, and 14 bases separated the two germline ends. The germline CDR1 and CDR2 sequences are KGHDR and SFDVKD. The length of the CDR3 is 14 residues.